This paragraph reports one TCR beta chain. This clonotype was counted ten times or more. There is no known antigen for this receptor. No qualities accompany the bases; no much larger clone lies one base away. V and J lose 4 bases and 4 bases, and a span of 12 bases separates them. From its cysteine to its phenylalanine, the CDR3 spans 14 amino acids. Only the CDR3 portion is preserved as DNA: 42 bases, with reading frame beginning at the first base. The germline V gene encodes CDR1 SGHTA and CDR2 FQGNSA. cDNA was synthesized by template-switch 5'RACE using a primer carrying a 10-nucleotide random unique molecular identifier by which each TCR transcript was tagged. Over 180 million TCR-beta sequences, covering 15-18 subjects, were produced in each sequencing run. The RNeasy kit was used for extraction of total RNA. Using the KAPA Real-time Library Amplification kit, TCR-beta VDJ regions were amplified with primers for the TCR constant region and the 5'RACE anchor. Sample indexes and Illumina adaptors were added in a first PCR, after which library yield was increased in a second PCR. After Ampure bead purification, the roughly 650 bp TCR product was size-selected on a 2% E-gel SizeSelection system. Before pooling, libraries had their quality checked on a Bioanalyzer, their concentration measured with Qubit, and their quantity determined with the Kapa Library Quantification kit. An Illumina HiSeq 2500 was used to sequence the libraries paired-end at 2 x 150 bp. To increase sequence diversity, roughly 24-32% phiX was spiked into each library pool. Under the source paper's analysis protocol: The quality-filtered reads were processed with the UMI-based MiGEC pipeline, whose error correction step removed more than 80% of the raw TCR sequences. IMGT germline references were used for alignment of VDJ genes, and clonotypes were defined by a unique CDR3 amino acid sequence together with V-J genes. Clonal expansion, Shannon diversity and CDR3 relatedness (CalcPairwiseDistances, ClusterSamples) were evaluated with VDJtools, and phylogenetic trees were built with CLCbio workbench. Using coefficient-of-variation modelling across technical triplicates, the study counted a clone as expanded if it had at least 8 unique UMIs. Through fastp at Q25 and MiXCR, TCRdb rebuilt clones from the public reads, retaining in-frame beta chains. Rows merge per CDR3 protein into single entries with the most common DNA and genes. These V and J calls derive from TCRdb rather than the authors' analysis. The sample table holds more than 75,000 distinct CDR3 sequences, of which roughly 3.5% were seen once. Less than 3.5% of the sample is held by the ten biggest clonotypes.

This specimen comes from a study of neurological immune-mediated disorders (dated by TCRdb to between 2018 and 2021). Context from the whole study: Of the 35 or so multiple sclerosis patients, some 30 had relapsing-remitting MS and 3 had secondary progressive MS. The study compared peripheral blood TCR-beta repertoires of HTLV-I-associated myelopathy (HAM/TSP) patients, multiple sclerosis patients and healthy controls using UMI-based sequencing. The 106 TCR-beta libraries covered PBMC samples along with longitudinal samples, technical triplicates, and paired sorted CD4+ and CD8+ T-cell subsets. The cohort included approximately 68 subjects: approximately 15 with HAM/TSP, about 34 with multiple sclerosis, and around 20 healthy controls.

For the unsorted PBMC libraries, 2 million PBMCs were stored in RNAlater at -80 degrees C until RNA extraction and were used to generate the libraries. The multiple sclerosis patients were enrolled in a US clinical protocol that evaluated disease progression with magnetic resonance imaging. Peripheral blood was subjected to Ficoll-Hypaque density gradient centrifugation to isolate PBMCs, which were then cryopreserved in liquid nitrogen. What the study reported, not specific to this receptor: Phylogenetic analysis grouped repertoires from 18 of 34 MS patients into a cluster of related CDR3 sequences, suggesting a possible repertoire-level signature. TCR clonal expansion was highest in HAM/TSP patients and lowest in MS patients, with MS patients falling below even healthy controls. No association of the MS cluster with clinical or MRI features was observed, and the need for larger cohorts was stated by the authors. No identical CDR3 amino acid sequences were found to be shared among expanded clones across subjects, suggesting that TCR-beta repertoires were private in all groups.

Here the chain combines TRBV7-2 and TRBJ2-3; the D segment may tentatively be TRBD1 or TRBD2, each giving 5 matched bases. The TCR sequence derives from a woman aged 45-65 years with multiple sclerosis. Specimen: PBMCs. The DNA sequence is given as TGTGCCAGCAGCTACATGGGGGAAGCAGATACGCAGTATTTT. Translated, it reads CASSYMGEADTQYF.